The 9 T cell receptor beta chains presented below share a single source sample, sequenced in a study of T cell changes during pregnancy in multiple sclerosis. Assay: immunoSEQ multiplex PCR; the TCRdb copy retains only in-frame clones and omits some. This sample has almost 40,000 clones, with around 90% found just once. Sequencing used CD4+ T cells from peripheral blood mononuclear cells, obtained in the third trimester of pregnancy. The receptors stem from a female donor in good health, enrolled as a control in a pregnancy study.

This clone appeared a single time. The CDR3, as DNA: TGTGCCAGCAGCCCACAACTAGCGGGGTCGTACAATGAGCAGTTCTTC. This codes for CASSPQLAGSYNEQFF. V and J are TRBV7-3 and TRBJ2-1; the match to TRBD2 covers 10 bases. Germline V gene data show CDR1 as SGHTA and CDR2 as FQGTGA. J gave up 4 bases and V 5 bases, and 8 bases lay outside the gene matches. The CDR3 has 16 amino acids.

The chain joins TRBV27 to TRBJ2-3, with a tentative D call TRBD2 (6 bases). Germline CDR1 reads MNHEY; CDR2 reads SMNVEV (reference sequence). The CDR3 is 16 residues long. Trimming took off 1 base at V and 4 bases at J, with 15 bases between the two ends. In DNA form, the CDR3 reads TGTGCCAGCAGTTTATTTCGGGAGAGAGTATCAGATACGCAGTATTTT. Amino acid sequence: CASSLFRERVSDTQYF.

This clone was seen a single time. The chain carries TRBV7-2 and TRBJ2-1; unclear D gene. From germline, CDR1 is SGHTA and CDR2 FQGNSA. There are 14 residues in the CDR3. V was clipped by 0 bases and J by 0 bases, with 3 bases between them. The CDR3, as DNA: TGTGCCAGCAGCTTAGCCAGCTCCTACAATGAGCAGTTCTTC. Amino acids: CASSLASSYNEQFF.

V gene TRBV10-3 combines with J gene TRBJ2-3; D unclear. The CDR3 sequence is 12 residues long. Trimming stripped 0 bases from V and 14 bases from J, with 12 bases between. Per germline, CDR1 ENHRY and CDR2 SYGVKD. CDR3 in amino acids: CAISESGPSRYF. The CDR3 DNA sequence: TGTGCCATCAGTGAGTCGGGCCCAAGTAGGTATTTT.

The genes are TRBV19 and TRBJ2-1, with 9 bases fitting TRBD2. With 7 bases clipped from V and 5 bases from J, the junction kept 9 bases outside the gene matches. Germline V gene sequence: CDR1 LNHDA, CDR2 SQIVND (reference sequence). The CDR3 covers 15 residues. For the CDR3, the DNA is TGTGCCAGTATGGGCGGGAGGGCCCCTAACAATGAGCAGTTCTTC. Residues: CASMGGRAPNNEQFF. The variable domain in full, with the rest retrieved from reference TRBV19 and TRBJ2-1, is DGGITQSPKYLFRKEGQNVTLSCEQNLNHDAMYWYRQDPGQGLRLIYYSQIVNDFQKGDIAEGYSVSREKKESFPLTVTSAQKNPTAFYLCASMGGRAPNNEQFFGPGTRLTVL.

The chain employs TRBV27 and TRBJ1-1, with 10 bases that match TRBD1. The CDR3 has 18 residues. V shed 6 bases, J shed 5 bases, and the junction held 18 bases outside the gene matches. Germline V lookup: CDR1 MNHEY, CDR2 SMNVEV (reference sequence). CDR3 DNA: TGTGCCAGCAGACCTCCTCCGGGACAGGGGATGACGGGAACTGAAGCTTTCTTT. Amino acids: CASRPPPGQGMTGTEAFF.

The sample holds a few counts of this clone. The V and J genes are TRBV5-1 and TRBJ1-6; no clear D gene. V lost 4 bases and J lost 7, with 9 bases in between. This CDR3 has 13 residues. The V gene's germline CDR1 is SGHRS and CDR2 YFSETQ. The CDR3 bases are TGCGCCAGCAGCGAGACACCGAATTCACCCCTCCACTTT. Amino acids: CASSETPNSPLHF.

In its sample, this clone was seen once. The chain uses TRBV7-3 and TRBJ2-6, with TRBD2 matching over 14 bases. The CDR3 runs 18 residues. J lost 4 bases, V lost 1 base, and 3 bases had no gene match. Germline values: CDR1 SGHTA, CDR2 FQGTGA. CDR3 region: CASSLRLAGGPGANVLTF. In DNA form, the CDR3 reads TGTGCCAGCAGCTTAAGACTAGCGGGGGGGCCGGGGGCCAACGTCCTGACTTTC.

The chain couples TRBV27 to TRBJ2-3, with 9 bases aligning to TRBD2. Trimming removed 10 bases from V and 2 bases from J; junction bases left unmatched: 10. Germline values: CDR1 MNHEY, CDR2 SMNVEV (reference sequence). This CDR3 has 15 amino acids. CDR3 residues: CATTATSGYTDTQYF. For the CDR3, the DNA is TGTGCCACCACCGCGACTAGCGGCTACACAGATACGCAGTATTTT.